This T cell receptor beta chain was captured by sequencing in a study of graft-versus-host responses after intestinal transplantation. As for the study in general: Grafts that recipients had were multivisceral, liver-intestinal, or isolated intestinal transplants. Every transplant recipient was induced with anti-thymocyte globulin, then maintained on tacrolimus and steroids for two to three years.

Study conclusions and caveats: Patients with graft-donor T cell macrochimerism had high graft-versus-host to host-versus-graft clonal ratios in allografts. Recipient marrow held GvH clones, some first seen in ileum or blood.

The CDR3 is made up of 16 amino acids. Germline V CDR1 and CDR2: SGDLS, YYNGEE. V lost 3 bases, J lost 5 bases, and 10 bases stayed unmatched. Generated by immunoSEQ multiplex PCR, the TCRdb table keeps only in-frame clones and is missing some. The sample carries 100,000 or so clones, 92% recorded once. A word on this clone: The antigen is undetermined.

The sample here was unstimulated CD4+ T cells sorted from spleen or lymph node cells, taken before intestinal transplant. This rearrangement joins TRBV9 to TRBJ2-3; TRBD2 aligns across 9 bases. This clonotype was sampled from a human donor who received an intestinal transplant. CDR3 in amino acids: CASSAAGTSLLDTQYF. The CDR3 coding sequence is TGTGCCAGCAGCGCTGCCGGGACTAGCTTGCTAGATACGCAGTATTTT.